This entry concerns a single TCR beta chain. Antigen specificity is unknown. Repertoires were generated with immunoSEQ multiplex PCR, while TCRdb's copy carries only in-frame clones and drops some. The repertoire holds approximately 15,000 clones, with roughly 75% as singletons. The data stem from a study of somatic mutations in cytotoxic T cells in rheumatoid arthritis. Study-wide results and limits: Clonality of CD8+ cells rose with age in rheumatoid arthritis patients but not healthy controls. It was found that CD8+ T-cell clonality in rheumatoid arthritis patients did not differ significantly from that in age-matched healthy controls.

Trimming left V 6 bases short and J 4 bases short, with 7 bases between. The CDR3 runs 12 residues. CDR1 LNHNV and CDR2 YYDKDF come from the germline V gene (reference sequence). Material for sequencing was CD8+ T cells sorted from blood. The J gene is TRBJ1-3, the V gene TRBV15, with D uncertain. The receptor was derived from an adult with rheumatoid arthritis. The DNA for the CDR3 is TGTGCCACCAGTGCAGGAGGAAACACCATATATTTT. This encodes CATSAGGNTIYF.